The 9 T cell receptor beta chains below were found in one sample sequenced in a study of T cell responses to AZD1222 COVID-19 vaccine. Profiling relied on immunoSEQ multiplex PCR, and the TCRdb table lists in-frame clones only, not all of them. The data hold around 99,000 clones, with about nine tenths observed a single time. Source: peripheral blood, taken 28 days after the second AZD1222 dose. The receptors were gathered from an adult who received the AZD1222 COVID-19 vaccine.

This chain uses TRBV11-2 with TRBJ2-7, with 9 bases fitting TRBD1. J lost 6 bases, V lost 5 bases, and 5 bases had no gene match. Germline assignment: CDR1 SGHAT and CDR2 FQNNGV. The CDR3 runs to 13 residues. The CDR3 bases are TGTGCCAGCAGCCCACAGGGGGCGCGCGAGCAGTACTTC. Translation gives CASSPQGAREQYF.

This clone was seen only a few times. The chain carries TRBV27 and TRBJ2-7, with D perhaps TRBD2 (6 bases). There are 14 residues in the CDR3. V was clipped by 6 bases and J by 6 bases, with 18 bases between them. Per germline, CDR1 MNHEY and CDR2 SMNVEV (reference sequence). CDR3 coding DNA: TGTGCCAGCAGCCCTGGGGGGTCTCTCGGCGAGCAGTACTTC. It encodes CASSPGGSLGEQYF.

The CDR3 DNA is TGTGCCAGCAGCCAAGTCATTTGGGGCGCGAAGACCCAGTACTTC. Protein product: CASSQVIWGAKTQYF. The chain uses TRBV3-1 (or the pseudogene TRBV3-2) and TRBJ2-5, with D perhaps matching TRBD1 (5 bases). Germline CDR1 reads LGHDT; CDR2 reads YNNKEL (reference sequence). V lost 1 base and J 6 bases, leaving 15 bases between the germline ends. CDR3 length equals 15 residues.

The chain is built from TRBV19 and TRBJ1-4; perhaps TRBD1 as D (6 bases). Deletions cut 3 bases from V and 0 bases from J, with 17 bases between. CDR1 and CDR2 from the germline V gene are LNHDA and SQIVND (reference sequence). This CDR3 has 18 amino acids. The CDR3 bases are TGTGCCAGTAGTATGGTTAGGACAGCCCTTGCAACTAATGAAAAACTGTTTTTT. This codes for CASSMVRTALATNEKLFF.

The chain combines TRBV6-1 with TRBJ1-6, with D maybe TRBD1 (5 bases). This CDR3 is built from 14 residues. Germline CDR1 reads MNHNS; CDR2 reads SASEGT. V was cut by 1 base and J by 9 bases, with 10 bases left in between. The CDR3 protein is CASSEEMGTSPLHF. CDR3 DNA: TGTGCCAGCAGTGAAGAGATGGGGACTTCACCCCTCCACTTT.

J is TRBJ1-6 and V is TRBV7-9; D is perhaps TRBD1 (5 bases). This CDR3 comprises 13 residues. Trimming removed 9 bases at V and 10 bases at J, with 16 bases between. The germline gives CDR1 SEHNR, CDR2 FQNEAQ (reference sequence). CDR3 in DNA: TGTGCCAGGGAGCCACGCAGGGACTCACCCCTCCACTTT. Translation gives CAREPRRDSPLHF.

The chain employs TRBV12-1 and TRBJ1-6; TRBD1 is the table's D call and was not checked against the DNA. TRBV12-1 is noted as a pseudogene. There are 14 residues in the CDR3. CDR3: CASSPRTVNSPLHF. DNA for the CDR3: TGTGCCAGCAGCCCGAGGACAGTCAATTCACCCCTCCACTTT.

The chain employs TRBV2 and TRBJ1-6, with D hard to call. The V and J ends lost 1 base and 10 bases respectively, with 8 bases between them. Germline loops: CDR1 SNHLY, CDR2 FYNNEI. CDR3 length: 13 residues. The CDR3 sequence: CASSEGVRSPLHF. In DNA form, the CDR3 reads TGTGCCAGCAGTGAAGGGGTTCGGTCACCCCTCCACTTT.

The CDR3 loop is CASSSTGTTGAYGYTF. In nucleotides, the CDR3 is TGCGCCAGCAGCTCAACCGGGACAACAGGCGCCTATGGCTACACCTTC. This chain connects TRBV5-1 to TRBJ1-2, with a possible D match to TRBD1 (6 bases). V was clipped by 3 bases and J by 4 bases, with 19 bases between them. Germline CDR1 is SGHRS and CDR2 is YFSETQ. The CDR3 runs 16 residues.